This T cell receptor beta chain was sequenced for a study of a mutant IDH1 vaccine in newly diagnosed glioma. Study as a whole: The initiation of vaccination occurred 4-6 weeks after radiotherapy alone, or with temozolomide cycles. Most patients had received both radiotherapy and temozolomide, the prior options being radiotherapy, temozolomide, or both.

Comments on this clone: Its antigen is unknown.

Whole-study results and caveats: Top-clonotype changes in peripheral T cells seemed unrelated to pseudoprogression.

Measured with immunoSEQ multiplex PCR; TCRdb has only the in-frame clones, and not every one. The sample holds 30,000 to 40,000 clones, roughly 80% seen once. The germline V gene has CDR1 GTSNPN and CDR2 SVGIG (reference sequence). The CDR3 extends over 13 amino acids. V gave up 2 bases and J gave up 3 bases, with 10 bases separating them. The time point here: week 35, safety follow-up. A single vaccine dose contained 300 ug of mutant IDH1 20-mer peptide, and topical imiquimod was used with it. Across weeks 1, 3, 5, 7, 11, 15, 19 and 23, patients received a vaccination each time, eight in all. The material was PBMCs, obtained from a glioma patient whose treatment included an IDH1 peptide vaccine. This TCR came from a woman under 30 with glioma. This chain connects TRBV30 to TRBJ1-1, with TRBD1 as a possible D gene (5 bases). Here the CDR3 DNA reads TGTGCCTGGAGTCGGGGGGGGTACACTGAAGCTTTCTTT. Its protein is CAWSRGGYTEAFF.